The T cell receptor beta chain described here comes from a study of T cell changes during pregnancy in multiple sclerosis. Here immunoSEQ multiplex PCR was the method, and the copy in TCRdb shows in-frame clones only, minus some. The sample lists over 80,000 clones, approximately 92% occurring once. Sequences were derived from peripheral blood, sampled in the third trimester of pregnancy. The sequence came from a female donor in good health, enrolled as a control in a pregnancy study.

This CDR3 reads CASSPSSSGSSDTQYF. The CDR3 bases are TGCGCCAGCAGCCCTTCTTCGAGCGGGAGCTCAGATACGCAGTATTTT. V gene TRBV5-1 combines with J gene TRBJ2-3, with 8 bases matching TRBD2. Trimming took 4 bases from V and 4 from J; bases not matched to a gene: 11. The CDR3 has 16 residues. The germline V gene has CDR1 SGHRS and CDR2 YFSETQ.